These T cell receptor beta chains were read from a single sample in a study of blood T cell repertoires in COVID-19. The method was immunoSEQ multiplex PCR; TCRdb's version includes in-frame clones alone and lacks a portion of them. The profile shows about 140,000 clones, around 82% of them singletons. The sample was peripheral blood. The origin of the receptors is a human donor in a cohort sampled during active COVID-19. The CDR3 runs from the conserved cysteine through the conserved F or W. D genes are given only for firm matches. Size tells how often a clone was seen (once, few, many) or the class of an expanded clone, and some rows leave it out.

v_call	d_call	j_call	clone_size	cdr3_aa	cdr3_nt
TRBV27	TRBD1	TRBJ2-5	.	CASRGWGTAETQYF	TGTGCCAGCAGGGGGTGGGGGACAGCGGAGACCCAGTACTTC
TRBV29-1	.	TRBJ1-4	once	CSALDTGSNEKLFF	TGCAGCGCCCTAGACACAGGGTCTAATGAAAAACTGTTTTTT
TRBV3-1/TRBV3-2	.	TRBJ1-3	.	CASSQVSSGNTIYF	TGTGCCAGCAGCCAAGTGAGCTCTGGAAACACCATATATTTT
TRBV3-1/TRBV3-2	TRBD2	TRBJ2-3	few	CASSLRAGVSMDTQYF	TGTGCCAGCAGCCTTCGAGCGGGGGTATCAATGGATACGCAGTATTTT
TRBV6-5	TRBD1	TRBJ2-3	.	CASRVGQGKTDTQYF	TGTGCCAGCAGAGTGGGACAGGGGAAAACAGATACGCAGTATTTT
TRBV6-5	TRBD1	TRBJ1-2	.	CASSTRDRGNYGYTF	TGTGCCAGCAGTACCCGGGACAGGGGGAACTATGGCTACACCTTC
TRBV11-3	TRBD1	TRBJ2-2	.	CASSIGQGVSTGELFF	TGTGCCAGCAGCATAGGACAGGGTGTGAGCACCGGGGAGCTGTTTTTT
TRBV4-1	.	TRBJ1-5	once	CASSLTAGSYSNQPQHF	TGCGCCAGCAGCCTTACCGCCGGGAGTTATAGCAATCAGCCCCAGCATTTT
TRBV15	.	TRBJ2-4	.	CATSRVQGGENIQYF	TGTGCCACCAGCAGGGTTCAGGGAGGCGAAAACATTCAGTACTTC
TRBV7-9	TRBD1	TRBJ2-7	.	CASSLPTGQGTYEQYF	TGTGCCAGCAGCTTGCCCACGGGACAGGGTACCTACGAGCAGTACTTC